This T cell receptor beta chain was sequenced during a study of blood T cell repertoires in COVID-19. Study context: The United States, Italy and Spain provided the acute and convalescent COVID-19 samples. T cells, B-cell-depleted T cells, or PBMCs supplied cDNA or gDNA.

From germline, CDR1 is SGHTA and CDR2 FQGTGA. With V trimmed by 2 bases and J by 10 bases, 4 bases remained unmatched. The CDR3 sequence is 15 residues long. Per the original methods: Estimation of nucleated cell counts was performed using reference gene primer amplification. Generated by immunoSEQ multiplex PCR, the TCRdb table keeps only in-frame clones and is missing some. D and trimming come from the DNA, and the V and J calls and clone size come from that table. The sample holds some 60,000 clones; about four fifths are singletons and the top ten take approximately 3.5%. The J gene is TRBJ2-4, the V gene TRBV7-3; 14 nucleotides agree with TRBD2. The sample taken for sequencing was peripheral blood. This sequence originates from a woman aged 80 or over with acute or convalescent COVID-19. CDR3 sequence: CASSLGLAGGGIQYF. CDR3 DNA: TGTGCCAGCAGCTTAGGACTAGCGGGAGGTGGTATTCAGTACTTC.